Presented here are 19 T cell receptor beta chains from one specimen sequenced in a study of CD8+CD57+ T cells in acquired aplastic anemia (dated by TCRdb to 2016 to 2018). The patients picked for sequencing were ones in whom flow cytometry had shown an expansion of CD8+CD57+ cells. The sequencing machine was an Illumina HiSeq 2000. Genomic DNA served as template for TCR beta VDJ combination and CDR3 sequence profiling. TCRdb's own reprocessing of the public reads used fastp at Q25 and MiXCR and kept productive beta chains. Records with the same CDR3 protein are collapsed into one entry carrying the most frequent genes and DNA. The sample has approximately 57,000 distinct CDR3 sequences on record, roughly 60% of them singletons. Under 20% of the sample comes from the top ten. The specimen sequenced was sorted CD4+, CD8+, or CD8+CD57+ T cells (not recorded which) from PBMCs. Receptors were obtained from a human donor with aplastic anemia.

This clonotype was recorded many times. V and J are TRBV6-1 and TRBJ2-7, with 10 nucleotides matching TRBD1. This CDR3 spans 13 amino acids. Trimming removed 6 bases from V and 3 bases from J; junction bases left unmatched: 2. Germline CDR1 and CDR2: MNHNS and SASEGT. The CDR3 sequence is CASRDRGSYEQYF. CDR3 DNA sequence: TGTGCCAGCAGGGACAGGGGGAGCTACGAGCAGTACTTC.

V is TRBV7-8 and J is TRBJ2-1; the D call may be TRBD1 or TRBD2 (5 bases each). In germline, CDR1 is SGHVS, CDR2 FQNEAQ. Trimming took 4 bases from V and 2 from J, leaving 15 bases between them. This CDR3 region has 16 residues. CDR3 in DNA: TGTGCCAGCAGCTCAAAGGGTGGGGGAACCTACAATGAGCAGTTCTTC. Translating gives CASSSKGGGTYNEQFF.

The chain recombines TRBV7-6 with TRBJ1-1, with no clear D. Germline CDR1 SGHVS, CDR2 FNYEAQ. The V end was cut by 2 bases, the J end by 1 base, with 8 bases between. The CDR3 has 14 amino acids. The CDR3 spells CASSLRSGNTEAFF. CDR3 in DNA: TGTGCCAGCAGCTTACGTTCAGGGAACACTGAAGCTTTCTTT.

This chain connects TRBV10-1 to TRBJ1-1; tentatively, D is TRBD1 (5 bases). Germline values: CDR1 WNHNN, CDR2 SYGVQD (reference sequence). V dropped 2 bases and J dropped 2 bases, with 6 bases sitting between them. The CDR3 sequence is 13 residues long. CDR3: CASSERDNTEAFF. For the CDR3, the DNA is TGCGCCAGCAGTGAGCGGGACAACACTGAAGCTTTCTTT.

This chain joins TRBV7-9 and TRBJ2-3, with 7 bases that match TRBD2. V was clipped by 3 bases and J by 6 bases; unmatched bases: 3. This CDR3 has 13 residues. CDR1 and CDR2 (germline): SEHNR, FQNEAQ (reference sequence). CDR3 DNA sequence: TGTGCCAGCAGCTTTGGCGGGAGTGATACGCAGTATTTT. Translation: CASSFGGSDTQYF. Based on the CDR3 plus reference TRBV7-9 and TRBJ2-3, the full variable domain is DTGVSQNPRHKITKRGQNVTFRCDPISEHNRLYWYRQTLGQGPEFLTYFQNEAQLEKSRLLSDRFSAERPKGSFSTLEIQRTEQGDSAMYLCASSFGGSDTQYFGPGTRLTVL.

The gene calls are TRBV2 and TRBJ2-5; possibly TRBD1 or TRBD2 for D (5 bases each). CDR3 size: 13 residues. Trimming stripped 4 bases from V and 5 bases from J, with 11 bases between. CDR1 is SNHLY, CDR2 FYNNEI, per germline. Here the CDR3 reads CASSVGTRETQYF. CDR3 DNA: TGTGCCAGCAGTGTAGGGACCAGGGAGACCCAGTACTTC. Looking up the rest from reference TRBV2 and TRBJ2-5 gives the full variable domain: EPEVTQTPSHQVTQMGQEVILRCVPISNHLYFYWYRQILGQKVEFLVSFYNNEISEKSEIFDDQFSVERPDGSNFTLKIRSTKLEDSAMYFCASSVGTRETQYFGPGTRLLVL.

This sequence joins TRBV15 and TRBJ1-1; unclear D gene. This CDR3 is 14 amino acids long. Trimming shortened V by 4 bases and J by 1 base, and 10 bases separated the two germline ends. The germline CDR1 and CDR2 sequences are LNHNV and YYDKDF (reference sequence). CDR3 nucleotide sequence: TGTGCCACCAGCAACCGTATCGGGAACACTGAAGCTTTCTTT. Encoded protein: CATSNRIGNTEAFF. The whole variable domain, remainder taken from reference TRBV15 and TRBJ1-1, is DAMVIQNPRYQVTQFGKPVTLSCSQTLNHNVMYWYQQKSSQAPKLLFHYYDKDFNNEADTPDNFQSRRPNTSFCFLDIRSPGLGDTAMYLCATSNRIGNTEAFFGQGTRLTVV.

J is TRBJ1-1 and V is TRBV7-8; the D gene is possibly TRBD1 (5 bases). The germline V and J ends were trimmed by 0 bases and 3 bases, with 8 bases remaining between them. Per the germline V gene, CDR1 is SGHVS and CDR2 is FQNEAQ. The length of the CDR3 is 14 residues. The CDR3 DNA sequence: TGTGCCAGCAGCTTAGCACGGGGGTACACTGAAGCTTTCTTT. Residues: CASSLARGYTEAFF.

This clonotype turned up a few times. The J gene is TRBJ2-7, the V gene TRBV19; tentative D call: TRBD1 (6 bases). This CDR3 region has 15 residues. The germline gives CDR1 LNHDA, CDR2 SQIVND (reference sequence). Deletions cut 6 bases from V and 0 bases from J, with 15 bases between. The CDR3 here is CASSATGKSSYEQYF. DNA for the CDR3: TGTGCCAGTAGCGCTACAGGGAAGAGCTCCTACGAGCAGTACTTC.

This chain links TRBV7-6 with TRBJ2-5; either TRBD1 or TRBD2 may supply D (6 bases each). The V end was cut by 5 bases, the J end by 5 bases, with 12 bases between. The CDR3 contains 13 residues. Germline V lookup: CDR1 SGHVS, CDR2 FNYEAQ. CDR3 protein: CASSPGAGETQYF. The CDR3, as DNA: TGTGCCAGCAGCCCGGGGGCCGGGGAGACCCAGTACTTC.

This rearrangement joins TRBV20-1 to TRBJ2-7; D may be TRBD1 or TRBD2 (5 bases each). The V end was cut by 4 bases, the J end by 4 bases, with 14 bases between. This CDR3 region has 13 residues. Germline V gives CDR1 DFQATT, CDR2 SNEGSKA (reference sequence). The CDR3 DNA reads as TGCAGTGCTATAGCTCGGGGCTCTTACGAGCAGTACTTC. This gives the protein CSAIARGSYEQYF.

The chain links TRBV10-3 to TRBJ1-5; D is perhaps TRBD1 (5 bases). The CDR3 runs 12 residues. V was cut by 6 bases and J by 3 bases, with 6 bases left in between. The V gene's germline CDR1 is ENHRY and CDR2 SYGVKD. The chain's CDR3 is CAIRTDNQPQHF. The CDR3, as DNA: TGTGCCATCAGGACAGACAATCAGCCCCAGCATTTT.

The table lists this clonotype with many counts. The chain is built from TRBV7-3 and TRBJ2-5, with TRBD2 matching over 11 bases. The CDR3 covers 15 residues. V shed 3 bases and J 5 bases; nucleotides not matched to a gene: 5. Germline CDR1 reads SGHTA; CDR2 reads FQGTGA. CDR3 in amino acids: CASSFSGGAWETQYF. The CDR3 nucleotides read TGTGCCAGCAGCTTTAGCGGGGGGGCCTGGGAGACCCAGTACTTC.

The V call is TRBV2, the J call TRBJ1-5, with 9 bases identical to TRBD1. V was pared by 3 bases and J by 6 bases, with 6 bases of the junction left unmatched. Germline assignment: CDR1 SNHLY and CDR2 FYNNEI. This CDR3 has 15 residues. For the CDR3, the DNA is TGTGCCAGCAGTGACTCGGGACAGGGAGTTCAGCCCCAGCATTTT. Translating it yields CASSDSGQGVQPQHF.

The chain couples TRBV7-9 to TRBJ2-7, with TRBD2 as a possible D gene (5 bases). V lost 5 bases to trimming and J lost 3 bases, with 11 bases between them. This CDR3 is 13 amino acids long. Germline assignment: CDR1 SEHNR and CDR2 FQNEAQ (reference sequence). The CDR3: CASSPRDYYEQYF. In DNA, the CDR3 is TGTGCCAGCAGCCCCCGGGATTACTACGAGCAGTACTTC.

This chain uses TRBV2 with TRBJ2-3; possibly TRBD2 for D (5 bases). CDR3 length: 18 residues. Germline CDR1 SNHLY, CDR2 FYNNEI. Written as DNA, the CDR3 is TGTGCAGTAAGAGGTGGACTGAAAACAGTTATGAACACAGATACGCAGTATTTT. It specifies CAVRGGLKTVMNTDTQYF.

The V gene is TRBV7-2, the J gene TRBJ1-6, with a weak D call TRBD1 (5 bases). CDR3 length equals 14 residues. Trimming removed 3 bases at V and 11 bases at J, with 14 bases between. Germline assignment: CDR1 SGHTA and CDR2 FQGNSA. CDR3 DNA: TGTGCCAGCAGCTTTCCAGGGAGTTATACACCCCTCCACTTT. It codes for CASSFPGSYTPLHF. The variable domain in full, with the rest retrieved from reference TRBV7-2 and TRBJ1-6, is GAGVSQSPSNKVTEKGKDVELRCDPISGHTALYWYRQSLGQGLEFLIYFQGNSAPDKSGLPSDRFSAERTGGSVSTLTIQRTQQEDSAVYLCASSFPGSYTPLHFGNGTRLTVT.

This clonotype has more than one count but fewer than ten. The chain is built from TRBV7-9 and TRBJ1-6; the D is unclear. This CDR3 comprises 11 residues. Germline V CDR1 and CDR2: SEHNR, FQNEAQ (reference sequence). V was clipped by 6 bases and J by 8 bases, with 5 bases between them. CDR3 residues: CASSVDSPLHF. CDR3 nucleotide sequence: TGTGCCAGCAGTGTGGATTCACCCCTCCACTTT.

The V and J genes are TRBV24-1 and TRBJ2-2; no firm D call. Trimming left V 0 bases short and J 0 bases short, with 7 bases between. The CDR3 is made up of 16 amino acids. CDR1 and CDR2 from the germline V gene are KGHDR and SFDVKD. This chain's CDR3 is CATSDLTEANTGELFF. For the CDR3, the DNA is TGTGCCACCAGTGATTTGACAGAGGCGAACACCGGGGAGCTGTTTTTT.